The clone carrying this T cell receptor beta chain was detected only a few times. This CDR3 is also generated by other DNA sequences in the sample. This entry is derived from a study of blood T cell repertoires in COVID-19. Across the whole study: Samples of COVID-19 (acute and convalescent) were obtained from the United States, Italy and Spain.

In germline, CDR1 is MNHEY, CDR2 SMNVEV (reference sequence). The CDR3 loop spans 14 amino acids. V shed 6 bases, J shed 4 bases, and the junction held 6 bases outside the gene matches. Generated by immunoSEQ multiplex PCR, the TCRdb table keeps only in-frame clones and is missing some. The table has 200,000 to 300,000 clones, more than 85% seen once. V is TRBV27 and J is TRBJ2-3, with 8 bases matching TRBD2. The source material was peripheral blood. This clonotype was obtained from a woman aged 55-69 years with COVID-19, enrolled during active disease. The CDR3 spells CASSLGTRADTQYF. CDR3 nucleotides: TGTGCCAGCAGCCTGGGGACTAGAGCAGATACGCAGTATTTT.